These 27 T cell receptor beta chains were sequenced from one sample in a study of T cell responses to AZD1222 COVID-19 vaccine. The protocol was immunoSEQ multiplex PCR, while the TCRdb copy is restricted to in-frame clones and leaves out a portion. The sample lists more than 85,000 clones, roughly 91% seen once, with around 17% in the top ten. This sample comprised peripheral blood, obtained on day 0 of AZD1222 vaccination. The receptor source for this set is an adult in good health.

Only a few counts were recorded for this clone. The V gene is TRBV4-1, the J gene TRBJ1-6; tentatively, D is TRBD1 (5 bases). Germline CDR1 MGHRA, CDR2 YSYEKL. Trimming removed 2 bases from V and 5 bases from J, with 7 bases in between. The CDR3 sequence is 14 residues long. The CDR3: CASSQPGNNSPLHF. The CDR3 DNA reads TGCGCCAGCAGCCAACCAGGGAATAATTCACCCCTCCACTTT.

Only one count was recorded for this clone. V usage is TRBV5-5 and J usage is TRBJ1-1; the D gene is possibly TRBD1 (5 bases). Germline CDR1 and CDR2: SGHKS and YYEKEE (reference sequence). Trimming took off 0 bases at V and 2 bases at J, with 11 bases between the two ends. The CDR3 runs 15 residues. In DNA, the CDR3 is TGTGCCAGCAGCTTGGGTCCAGGGCGAAACACTGAAGCTTTCTTT. Translating gives CASSLGPGRNTEAFF.

The rearrangement links TRBV5-4 to TRBJ2-2; 7 positions agree with TRBD2. The CDR3 spans 11 residues. Germline lookup yields CDR1 SGHNT and CDR2 YYREEE (reference sequence). Germline trimming cut 0 bases from V and 14 bases from J; bases unmatched to any gene: 1. DNA for the CDR3: TGTGCCAGCAGCTTGGGACTAGCCCTGTTTTTT. This codes for CASSLGLALFF.

The genes are TRBV5-1 and TRBJ2-7, with D possibly matching TRBD2 (6 bases). CDR3 length equals 15 residues. In germline, CDR1 is SGHRS, CDR2 YFSETQ. V gave up 4 bases and J gave up 3 bases, with 17 bases separating them. CDR3 coding DNA: TGCGCCAGCAGCCTGGGGACTGCCAGTATCTACGAGCAGTACTTC. Its protein is CASSLGTASIYEQYF.

There are many counts of this clone. This rearrangement joins TRBV19 to TRBJ1-1; 12 positions agree with TRBD1. Germline assignment: CDR1 LNHDA and CDR2 SQIVND (reference sequence). This CDR3 spans 15 amino acids. J lost 0 bases, V lost 7 bases, and 3 bases had no gene match. CDR3 nucleotides: TGTGCCAGTAAGGGACAGGGGGCTGTGAACACTGAAGCTTTCTTT. It codes for CASKGQGAVNTEAFF.

The V call is TRBV27, the J call TRBJ1-4; D not resolved. The CDR3 has 17 amino acids. Germline V lookup: CDR1 MNHEY, CDR2 SMNVEV (reference sequence). V lost 3 bases, J lost 7 bases, and 21 bases lay in between. CDR3 amino acids: CASSFFFHSGEPEKLFF. The CDR3 DNA reads as TGTGCCAGCAGTTTCTTCTTTCACTCAGGAGAGCCTGAAAAACTGTTTTTT.

The CDR3 sequence is CASSLDYGGLFF. The CDR3 DNA reads TGTGCCAGCAGCTTAGATTACGGAGGGCTGTTTTTT. The gene calls are TRBV7-8 and TRBJ1-4; D uncertain. CDR3 size: 12 residues. V was clipped by 1 base and J by 14 bases, with 11 bases between them. The V gene's germline CDR1 is SGHVS and CDR2 FQNEAQ.

The genes are TRBV19 and TRBJ1-1, with a possible D match to TRBD1 (6 bases). The CDR3 consists of 16 residues. The germline V and J ends were trimmed by 5 bases and 5 bases, with 21 bases remaining between them. CDR1 and CDR2 (germline): LNHDA, SQIVND (reference sequence). The CDR3 spells CASSPRRGAEGTEAFF. The CDR3 DNA reads as TGTGCCAGTAGTCCCCGCAGGGGCGCGGAAGGTACTGAAGCTTTCTTT.

The rearrangement links TRBV6-6 to TRBJ2-7; 11 nucleotides match TRBD2. This CDR3 spans 15 amino acids. Germline V CDR1 and CDR2: MNHNY, SVGAGI (reference sequence). V shed 2 bases, J shed 4 bases, and the junction held 4 bases outside the gene matches. CDR3 loop: CASSYTTSGTYEQYF. Written as DNA, the CDR3 is TGTGCCAGCAGTTACACGACTAGCGGGACGTACGAGCAGTACTTC.

This chain connects TRBV7-8 to TRBJ2-7; 8 bases match TRBD2. Germline CDR1 SGHVS, CDR2 FQNEAQ. V trimming: 2 bases; J trimming: 4 bases; junction bases outside the gene matches: 13. The CDR3 spans 17 residues. The CDR3 DNA follows: TGTGCCAGCAGCTTAATTCTCCTCGCGGGAGGCCGTTACGAGCAGTACTTC. Protein sequence: CASSLILLAGGRYEQYF. The whole variable domain, remainder taken from reference TRBV7-8 and TRBJ2-7, is GAGVSQSPRYKVAKRGQDVALRCDPISGHVSLFWYQQALGQGPEFLTYFQNEAQLDKSGLPSDRFFAERPEGSVSTLKIQRTQQEDSAVYLCASSLILLAGGRYEQYFGPGTRLTVT.

This clone was seen a few times. The chain recombines TRBV6-4 with TRBJ1-2; weak D call: TRBD1 (6 bases). The CDR3 extends over 14 amino acids. The V gene lost 0 bases and the J gene lost 8 bases, with 13 bases spanning the gap. Germline V lookup: CDR1 MRHNA, CDR2 SNTAGT. CDR3 coding DNA: TGTGCCAGCAGTGACTCGCGGGGGCTGAGAGGCTACACCTTC. Translation gives CASSDSRGLRGYTF.

This chain uses TRBV27 with TRBJ1-4; possible D gene TRBD1, 5 bases. The CDR3 contains 14 residues. Germline CDR1 reads MNHEY; CDR2 reads SMNVEV (reference sequence). Deletions cut 6 bases from V and 3 bases from J, with 11 bases between. CDR3 protein: CASSLGGANEKLFF. Here the CDR3 DNA reads TGTGCCAGCAGCCTAGGAGGGGCTAATGAAAAACTGTTTTTT.

The rearrangement links TRBV5-4 to TRBJ1-6, with TRBD1 identical over 12 bases. The CDR3 covers 16 residues. Per germline, CDR1 SGHNT and CDR2 YYREEE (reference sequence). With V trimmed by 4 bases and J by 7 bases, 6 bases remained unmatched. In DNA, the CDR3 is TGTGCCAGCAGCGGGGGACAGGGGGCCCTCAATTCACCCCTCCACTTT. The encoded protein is CASSGGQGALNSPLHF.

Turning to this clone: Germline and junction disagree at one end, which may indicate a read error. The rearrangement links TRBV6-5 to TRBJ2-5, with 8 bases lining up with TRBD1. The CDR3 has 13 amino acids. Germline loops: CDR1 MNHEY, CDR2 SVGAGI. CDR3 DNA sequence: TGTGCCAGCAGTTACGTCAGGGGGCAGGGGGTAAACTTC. Translated: CASSYVRGQGVNF.

V and J are TRBV4-1 and TRBJ2-7; D is undetermined. Trimming stripped 4 bases from V and 7 bases from J, with 20 bases between. The germline V gene has CDR1 MGHRA and CDR2 YSYEKL. CDR3 length equals 15 residues. In nucleotides, the CDR3 is TGCGCCAGCAGCCCCGCCGGAGCCACCCCACATGAGCAGTACTTC. Its translation: CASSPAGATPHEQYF.

This chain connects TRBV29-1 to TRBJ1-2; the match to TRBD1 covers 11 bases. This CDR3 region has 15 residues. Trimming removed 4 bases from V and 6 bases from J; junction bases left unmatched: 10. Germline assignment: CDR1 SQVTM and CDR2 ANQGSEA. The CDR3 DNA follows: TGCAGCGTTGGTGAACCGGGACAGGGGGGGGATGGCTACACCTTC. Translation gives CSVGEPGQGGDGYTF.

V and J are TRBV4-1 and TRBJ2-5; weak D call: TRBD2 (5 bases). Germline lookup yields CDR1 MGHRA and CDR2 YSYEKL. Trimming pared 2 bases from V and 6 bases from J, leaving 16 bases between. CDR3 size: 15 residues. The CDR3 region is CASSQTTNEGKTQYF. In DNA, the CDR3 is TGCGCCAGCAGCCAAACTACGAACGAGGGAAAGACCCAGTACTTC.

The V gene is TRBV5-1, the J gene TRBJ2-1, with D perhaps matching TRBD1 (6 bases). CDR3 length equals 15 residues. V lost 3 bases and J 4 bases, leaving 14 bases between the germline ends. Germline-derived CDR1 and CDR2 are SGHRS and YFSETQ. CDR3 DNA: TGCGCCAGCAGCTGGGACAACAACCCTTACAATGAGCAGTTCTTC. Amino acids: CASSWDNNPYNEQFF.

The chain has TRBV6-1 and TRBJ1-1; D unclear. The CDR3 covers 15 residues. Between the trimmed V and J ends, which lost 1 base and 1 base, there was a span of 10 bases. Germline-derived CDR1 and CDR2 are MNHNS and SASEGT. CDR3 bases: TGTGCCAGCAGTGAAGTAGTCGGGAGGAACACTGAAGCTTTCTTT. It codes for CASSEVVGRNTEAFF.

This sequence joins TRBV28 and TRBJ1-2; D possibly corresponds to TRBD1 (5 bases). Trimming removed 6 bases from V and 5 bases from J, with 16 bases in between. This CDR3 is built from 14 residues. Germline lookup yields CDR1 MDHEN and CDR2 SYDVKM. The DNA for the CDR3 is TGTGCCAGCAGCTCTGGGGACCCGAGATATGGCTACACCTTC. Translation gives CASSSGDPRYGYTF.

J is TRBJ1-1 and V is TRBV5-5; D is perhaps TRBD1 (6 bases). With 4 bases removed from V and 3 bases from J, the gap between germline ends came to 13 bases. This CDR3 comprises 14 residues. From germline, CDR1 is SGHKS and CDR2 YYEKEE (reference sequence). The DNA for the CDR3 is TGTGCCAGCAGCAGAACAGGGTTCGACACTGAAGCTTTCTTT. It encodes CASSRTGFDTEAFF.

The rearrangement uses TRBV6-5 and TRBJ1-6; no definite D call. V shed 6 bases and J shed 9 bases, with 15 bases lying between them. CDR3 length: 14 residues. Germline assignment: CDR1 MNHEY and CDR2 SVGAGI. CDR3 amino acids: CASSLVSEGSPLHF. For the CDR3, the DNA is TGTGCCAGCAGCCTCGTCTCGGAGGGTTCACCCCTCCACTTT.

This chain uses TRBV28 with TRBJ1-5, with TRBD1 as a possible D gene (6 bases). The CDR3 has 13 residues. V gave up 1 base and J gave up 7 bases, with 8 bases separating them. The germline V gene encodes CDR1 MDHEN and CDR2 SYDVKM. The CDR3 region is CASSLSGAQPQHF. The CDR3 DNA reads TGTGCCAGCAGTTTATCAGGGGCCCAGCCCCAGCATTTT.

In nucleotides, the CDR3 is TGTGCCAGCAGCTTGCAAGGGTTAGGGGTTGCAGATACGCAGTATTTT. As protein: CASSLQGLGVADTQYF. This chain uses TRBV7-2 with TRBJ2-3, with TRBD1 as a possible D gene (5 bases). V was pared by 3 bases and J by 4 bases, with 17 bases between. Germline lookup yields CDR1 SGHTA and CDR2 FQGNSA. The CDR3 has 16 residues.

The chain has TRBV18 and TRBJ1-6, with a weak D call TRBD1 (5 bases). The CDR3 sequence is 14 residues long. V was cut by 3 bases and J by 6 bases, with 9 bases left in between. Germline loops: CDR1 KGHSH, CDR2 LQKENI. CDR3 in amino acids: CASSPPGTNSPLHF. DNA for the CDR3: TGTGCCAGCTCACCCCCAGGGACTAATTCACCCCTCCACTTT.

The chain couples TRBV4-1 to TRBJ1-1; 7 bases agree with TRBD1. V dropped 4 bases and J dropped 7; count of bases not matched to a gene: 12. CDR3 length: 15 residues. CDR1 is MGHRA and CDR2 is YSYEKL in the germline V gene. The DNA of the CDR3 is TGCGCCAGCAGCCCTAGGGGGCCTAGGACCTTTGAAGCTTTCTTT. It yields the protein CASSPRGPRTFEAFF.

The rearrangement links TRBV5-1 to TRBJ1-2, with 9 bases matching TRBD1. CDR3 length: 14 residues. V gave up 3 bases and J gave up 4 bases; unmatched junction bases: 4. Germline CDR1 SGHRS, CDR2 YFSETQ. The CDR3 region has the DNA TGCGCCAGCAGCTGGGGACAGGGCGTCTATGGCTACACCTTC. It specifies CASSWGQGVYGYTF.